This entry features one T cell receptor beta chain sequence. Methods used by the authors: Amplification from reference gene primers served as the basis for estimated nucleated cell counts. Libraries were prepared by immunoSEQ multiplex PCR; TCRdb keeps only in-frame clonotypes and omits some of them. V, J and clone size reflect that table, while D and trimming were determined from the DNA. The table lists more than 100,000 clones, 84% of them singletons, with 15% to 20% in the top ten. The V gene lost 1 base and the J gene lost 2 bases, with 11 bases spanning the gap. This CDR3 region has 16 residues. Germline lookup yields CDR1 SEHNR and CDR2 FQNEAQ (reference sequence). This record comes from a study of blood T cell repertoires in COVID-19. Study information: From T cells, B-cell-depleted T cells, or PBMCs came the material, which was cDNA or gDNA.

The chain joins TRBV7-9 to TRBJ1-4, with D possibly being TRBD1 (6 bases). Sequencing used peripheral blood. The sequence was collected from a woman aged 80 or over with acute or convalescent COVID-19. The CDR3 sequence: CASSLGGQGTNEKLFF. DNA of the CDR3: TGTGCCAGCAGCTTAGGGGGGCAGGGCACTAATGAAAAACTGTTTTTT. Variable domain in full (rest from reference TRBV7-9 and TRBJ1-4): DTGVSQNPRHKITKRGQNVTFRCDPISEHNRLYWYRQTLGQGPEFLTYFQNEAQLEKSRLLSDRFSAERPKGSFSTLEIQRTEQGDSAMYLCASSLGGQGTNEKLFFGSGTQLSVL.